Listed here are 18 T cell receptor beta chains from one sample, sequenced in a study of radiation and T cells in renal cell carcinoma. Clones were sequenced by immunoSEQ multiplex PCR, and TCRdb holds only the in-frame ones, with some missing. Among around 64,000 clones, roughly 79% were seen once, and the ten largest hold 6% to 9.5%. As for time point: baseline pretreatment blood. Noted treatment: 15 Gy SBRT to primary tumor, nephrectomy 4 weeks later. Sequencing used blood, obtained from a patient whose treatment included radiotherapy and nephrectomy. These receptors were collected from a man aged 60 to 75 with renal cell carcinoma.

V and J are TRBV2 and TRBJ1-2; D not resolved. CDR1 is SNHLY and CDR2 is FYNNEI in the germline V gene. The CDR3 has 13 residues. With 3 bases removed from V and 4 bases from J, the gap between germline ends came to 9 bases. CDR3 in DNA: TGTGCCAGCAGTGACGGCAGCTTCTATGGCTACACCTTC. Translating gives CASSDGSFYGYTF. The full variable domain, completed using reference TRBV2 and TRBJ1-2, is EPEVTQTPSHQVTQMGQEVILRCVPISNHLYFYWYRQILGQKVEFLVSFYNNEISEKSEIFDDQFSVERPDGSNFTLKIRSTKLEDSAMYFCASSDGSFYGYTFGSGTRLTVV.

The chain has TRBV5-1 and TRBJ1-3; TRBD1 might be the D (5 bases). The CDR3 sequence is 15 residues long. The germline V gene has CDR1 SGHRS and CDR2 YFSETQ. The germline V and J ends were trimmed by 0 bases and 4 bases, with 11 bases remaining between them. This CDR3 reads CASSLAQGGGNTIYF. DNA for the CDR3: TGCGCCAGCAGCTTGGCCCAGGGCGGCGGAAACACCATATATTTT.

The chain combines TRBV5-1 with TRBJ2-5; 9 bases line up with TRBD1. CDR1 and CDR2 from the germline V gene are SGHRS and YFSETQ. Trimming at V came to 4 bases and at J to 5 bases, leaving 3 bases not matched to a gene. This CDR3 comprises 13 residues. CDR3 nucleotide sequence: TGCGCCAGCAGCCGACAGGGGGAGGAGACCCAGTACTTC. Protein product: CASSRQGEETQYF.

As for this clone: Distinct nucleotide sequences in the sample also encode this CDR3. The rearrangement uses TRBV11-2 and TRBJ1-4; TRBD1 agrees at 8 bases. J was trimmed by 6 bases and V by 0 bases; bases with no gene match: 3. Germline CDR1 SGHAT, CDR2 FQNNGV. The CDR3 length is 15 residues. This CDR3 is CASSLEAGGDEKLFF. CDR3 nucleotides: TGTGCCAGCAGCTTAGAAGCAGGGGGCGATGAAAAACTGTTTTTT.

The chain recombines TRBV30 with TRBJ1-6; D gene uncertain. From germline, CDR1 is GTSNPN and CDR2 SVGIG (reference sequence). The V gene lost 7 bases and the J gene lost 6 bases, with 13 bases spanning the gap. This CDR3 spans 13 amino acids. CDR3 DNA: TGTGCCTCCTGTACAGCGCCTAATTCACCCCTCCACTTT. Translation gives CASCTAPNSPLHF. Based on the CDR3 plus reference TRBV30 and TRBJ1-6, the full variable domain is SQTIHQWPATLVQPVGSPLSLECTVEGTSNPNLYWYRQAAGRGLQLLFYSVGIGQISSEVPQNLSASRPQDRQFILSSKKLLLSDSGFYLCASCTAPNSPLHFGNGTRLTVT.

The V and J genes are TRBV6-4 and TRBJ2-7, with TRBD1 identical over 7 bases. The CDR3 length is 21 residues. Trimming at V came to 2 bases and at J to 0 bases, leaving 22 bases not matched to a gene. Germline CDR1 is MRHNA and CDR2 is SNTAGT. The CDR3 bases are TGTGCCAGCAGTGACCTTAATATCCTTAAGCCGACAGGGTGGAGCTCCTACGAGCAGTACTTC. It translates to CASSDLNILKPTGWSSYEQYF.

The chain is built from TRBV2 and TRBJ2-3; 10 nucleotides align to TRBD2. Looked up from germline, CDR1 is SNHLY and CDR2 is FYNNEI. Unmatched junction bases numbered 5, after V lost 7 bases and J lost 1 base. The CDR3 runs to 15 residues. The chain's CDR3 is CASNPGTSGTDTQYF. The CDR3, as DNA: TGTGCCAGCAACCCCGGGACTAGCGGCACAGATACGCAGTATTTT. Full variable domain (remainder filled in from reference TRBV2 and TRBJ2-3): EPEVTQTPSHQVTQMGQEVILRCVPISNHLYFYWYRQILGQKVEFLVSFYNNEISEKSEIFDDQFSVERPDGSNFTLKIRSTKLEDSAMYFCASNPGTSGTDTQYFGPGTRLTVL.

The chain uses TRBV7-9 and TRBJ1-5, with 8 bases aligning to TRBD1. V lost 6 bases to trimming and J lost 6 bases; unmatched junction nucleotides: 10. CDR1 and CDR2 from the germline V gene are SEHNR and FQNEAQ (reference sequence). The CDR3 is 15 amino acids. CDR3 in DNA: TGTGCCAGCAGGCAGGGGGCGGGTGAGGTTCAGCCCCAGCATTTT. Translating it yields CASRQGAGEVQPQHF.

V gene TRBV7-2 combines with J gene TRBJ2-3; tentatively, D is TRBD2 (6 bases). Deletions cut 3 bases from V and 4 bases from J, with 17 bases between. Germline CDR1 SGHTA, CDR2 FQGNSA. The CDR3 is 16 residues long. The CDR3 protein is CASSFLGGARPDTQYF. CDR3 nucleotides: TGTGCCAGCAGCTTTTTGGGCGGGGCCCGCCCAGATACGCAGTATTTT.

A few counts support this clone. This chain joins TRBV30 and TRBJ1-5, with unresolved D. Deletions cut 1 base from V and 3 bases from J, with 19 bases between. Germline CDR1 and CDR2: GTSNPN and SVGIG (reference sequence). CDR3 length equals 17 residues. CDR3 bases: TGTGCCTGGAGTGACTCCATTGATTGGCAGTACAATCAGCCCCAGCATTTT. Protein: CAWSDSIDWQYNQPQHF.

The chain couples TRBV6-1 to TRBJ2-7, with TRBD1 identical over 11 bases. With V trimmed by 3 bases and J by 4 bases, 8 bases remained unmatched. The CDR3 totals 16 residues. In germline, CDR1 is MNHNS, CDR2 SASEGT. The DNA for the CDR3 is TGTGCCAGCAGTGACCACGGACAGGGGGCAAGATACGAGCAGTACTTC. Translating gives CASSDHGQGARYEQYF.

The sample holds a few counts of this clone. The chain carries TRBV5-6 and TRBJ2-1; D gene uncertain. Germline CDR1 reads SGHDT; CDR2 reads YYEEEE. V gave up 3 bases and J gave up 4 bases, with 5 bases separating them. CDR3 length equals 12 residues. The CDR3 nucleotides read TGTGCCAGCAGCTCGGCGTACAATGAGCAGTTCTTC. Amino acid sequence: CASSSAYNEQFF.

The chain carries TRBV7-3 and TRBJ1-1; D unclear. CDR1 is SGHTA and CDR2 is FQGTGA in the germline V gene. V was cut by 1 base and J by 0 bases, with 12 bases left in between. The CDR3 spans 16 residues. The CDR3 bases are TGTGCCAGCAGCTTAAATGGGCCAGGACTGAACACTGAAGCTTTCTTT. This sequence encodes CASSLNGPGLNTEAFF.

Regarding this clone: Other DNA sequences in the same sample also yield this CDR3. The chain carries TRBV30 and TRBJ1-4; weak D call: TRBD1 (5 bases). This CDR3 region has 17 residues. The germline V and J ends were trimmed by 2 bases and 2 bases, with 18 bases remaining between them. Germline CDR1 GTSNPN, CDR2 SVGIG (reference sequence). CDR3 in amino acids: CAWSIGRARYTNEKLFF. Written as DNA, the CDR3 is TGTGCCTGGAGTATTGGCAGGGCTCGCTATACTAATGAAAAACTGTTTTTT.

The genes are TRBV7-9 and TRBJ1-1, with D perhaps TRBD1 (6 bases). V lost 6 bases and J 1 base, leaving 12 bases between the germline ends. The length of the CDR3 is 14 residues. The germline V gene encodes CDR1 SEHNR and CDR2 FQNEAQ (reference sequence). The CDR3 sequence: CASSRQVGNTEAFF. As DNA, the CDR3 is TGTGCCAGCAGTCGACAGGTGGGGAACACTGAAGCTTTCTTT.

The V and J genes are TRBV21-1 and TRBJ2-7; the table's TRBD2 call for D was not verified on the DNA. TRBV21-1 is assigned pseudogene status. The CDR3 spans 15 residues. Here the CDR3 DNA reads TGTGCCAGCAGCAAAGCCTCGCGGGACCTCTACGAGCAGTACGTC. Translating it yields CASSKASRDLYEQYV.

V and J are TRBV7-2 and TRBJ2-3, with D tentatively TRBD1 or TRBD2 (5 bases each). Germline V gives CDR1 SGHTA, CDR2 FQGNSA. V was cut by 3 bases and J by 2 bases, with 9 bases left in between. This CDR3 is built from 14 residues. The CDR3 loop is CASSLGPDTDTQYF. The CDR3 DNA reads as TGTGCCAGCAGCTTGGGACCCGACACAGATACGCAGTATTTT.

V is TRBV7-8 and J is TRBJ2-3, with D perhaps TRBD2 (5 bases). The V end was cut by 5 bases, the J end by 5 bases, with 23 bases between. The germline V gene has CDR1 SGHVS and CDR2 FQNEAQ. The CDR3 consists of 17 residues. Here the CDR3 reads CASSPTRLAGFEDTQYF. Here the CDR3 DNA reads TGTGCCAGCAGCCCTACACGCTTGGCGGGCTTTGAAGATACGCAGTATTTT.